The 25 T cell receptor beta chains listed next were all sequenced from one sample in a study of monozygotic twins with inflammatory bowel disease. TCRdb processed the 5' RACE reads again and assigns one entry to each CDR3 protein, with no DNA. This sample's table reports 300,000 to 350,000 distinct CDR3 sequences. Sequencing was performed on blood. All receptors derive from a human donor with ulcerative colitis or Crohn's disease, or a healthy co-twin of an affected twin (not recorded which).

The chain's CDR3 is CASSLGTQVWRRGLGDTQYF. This rearrangement joins TRBV5-1 to TRBJ2-3; TCRdb indicates TRBD1, and absent DNA this call remains unverified. CDR1 SGHRS and CDR2 YFSETQ come from the germline V gene. The CDR3 length is 20 residues.

This sequence joins TRBV6-2 or TRBV6-3 and TRBJ2-7; TCRdb calls TRBD2, which cannot be checked without DNA. The CDR3 covers 14 residues. Germline lookup yields CDR1 MNHEY and CDR2 SVGEGT. This chain's CDR3 is CASSWSGEGYEQYF.

The genes are TRBV3-1 and TRBJ2-2. The CDR3 runs 12 residues. Germline loops: CDR1 LGHDT, CDR2 YNNKEL (reference sequence). CDR3 region: CASSQGAGELFF.

The V and J genes are TRBV28 and TRBJ2-7; absent DNA, TCRdb's TRBD1 call cannot be checked. This CDR3 spans 15 amino acids. The germline gives CDR1 MDHEN, CDR2 SYDVKM. The CDR3 spells CASSLSTAGSYEQYF.

V is TRBV12-3 or TRBV12-4 and J is TRBJ1-3. CDR3 length: 16 residues. CDR3 protein: CASSLGWGGSGNTIYF.

The CDR3 sequence is CASSLGQGDYEQYF. The V gene is TRBV5-4, the J gene TRBJ2-7; the D call of TRBD1 rests on TCRdb alone, since no DNA is present to check it. Germline V gene lookup returns CDR1 SGHNT and CDR2 YYREEE (reference sequence). There are 14 residues in the CDR3.

J is TRBJ2-2 and V is TRBV11-2. CDR1 and CDR2 (germline): SGHAT, FQNNGV. The CDR3 length is 14 residues. CDR3 protein: CASSLIVWAGELFF.

V gene TRBV20-1 combines with J gene TRBJ2-3. There are 14 residues in the CDR3. Per the germline V gene, CDR1 is DFQATT and CDR2 is SNEGSKA (reference sequence). The CDR3 here is CSARSLFRTDTQYF.

The rearrangement joins TRBV15 to TRBJ2-7; there is no DNA to check the TCRdb D call of TRBD1. Germline V lookup: CDR1 LNHNV, CDR2 YYDKDF (reference sequence). The CDR3 length is 15 residues. The CDR3 protein is CATSTRDRPAEGQYF.

The CDR3 loop is CASSFGLAGGYNEQFF. This chain connects TRBV7-6 to TRBJ2-1; as DNA is missing, the TRBD2 call by TCRdb cannot be tested. CDR1 is SGHVS, CDR2 FNYEAQ, per germline. The CDR3 is 16 residues long.

This chain connects TRBV11-2 to TRBJ2-5; lacking DNA, the TRBD1 call made by TCRdb goes unchecked. Germline CDR1 reads SGHAT; CDR2 reads FQNNGV. The CDR3 totals 17 residues. This CDR3 reads CASSLGWGGSNQETQYF.

The V and J genes are TRBV10-3 and TRBJ1-1. The germline V gene encodes CDR1 ENHRY and CDR2 SYGVKD. The CDR3 runs to 15 residues. The CDR3 protein is CAISPGPTPNTEAFF.

The V and J genes are TRBV19 and TRBJ2-6. Germline lookup yields CDR1 LNHDA and CDR2 SQIVND (reference sequence). There are 13 residues in the CDR3. CDR3 sequence: CASSIGGANVLTF.

The gene calls are TRBV7-6 and TRBJ2-6. Germline CDR1 SGHVS, CDR2 FNYEAQ. This CDR3 has 13 amino acids. The CDR3 reads CASSWLGANVLTF.

The rearrangement links TRBV12-3 or TRBV12-4 to TRBJ1-6; the TRBD1 assignment by TCRdb is unverifiable without DNA. The CDR3 has 20 amino acids. CDR3 in amino acids: CASSFGLKQGVGVLHSPLHF.

V gene TRBV15 combines with J gene TRBJ2-4; absent DNA, TCRdb's TRBD2 call cannot be checked. Germline V gene sequence: CDR1 LNHNV, CDR2 YYDKDF (reference sequence). The CDR3 extends over 16 amino acids. This CDR3 reads CATSRGDYLAKNIQYF.

The chain joins TRBV12-3 or TRBV12-4 to TRBJ1-4; the TCRdb call, TRBD1, lacks DNA for checking. The CDR3 extends over 16 amino acids. The CDR3 sequence is CASRAGTGGPIGLMFF.

The chain combines TRBV7-9 with TRBJ2-1; the D call of TRBD1 rests on TCRdb alone, since no DNA is present to check it. This CDR3 region has 17 residues. The V gene's germline CDR1 is SEHNR and CDR2 FQNEAQ (reference sequence). CDR3 residues: CASSSYPGDRPYNEQFF. The variable domain in full, completed from reference TRBV7-9 and TRBJ2-1, reads DTGVSQNPRHKITKRGQNVTFRCDPISEHNRLYWYRQTLGQGPEFLTYFQNEAQLEKSRLLSDRFSAERPKGSFSTLEIQRTEQGDSAMYLCASSSYPGDRPYNEQFFGPGTRLTVL.

This chain connects TRBV5-1 to TRBJ1-1. This CDR3 has 15 residues. The germline gives CDR1 SGHRS, CDR2 YFSETQ. CDR3 region: CASREGFQPNTEAFF.

The rearrangement links TRBV20-1 to TRBJ1-1. The germline V gene encodes CDR1 DFQATT and CDR2 SNEGSKA (reference sequence). The CDR3 spans 14 residues. CDR3 sequence: CSARDLRGSTEAFF.

The gene calls are TRBV10-3 and TRBJ1-5; there is no DNA to check the TCRdb D call of TRBD1. The CDR3 runs 14 residues. CDR1 ENHRY and CDR2 SYGVKD come from the germline V gene. CDR3 protein: CAISAGTGSQPQHF.

V is TRBV3-1 and J is TRBJ2-1. CDR3 length: 12 amino acids. Germline loops: CDR1 LGHDT, CDR2 YNNKEL (reference sequence). CDR3 protein: CASSLRRSEQFF.

V usage is TRBV15 and J usage is TRBJ2-3. In germline, CDR1 is LNHNV, CDR2 YYDKDF (reference sequence). This CDR3 is 15 amino acids long. CDR3 protein: CATSRAGLDTDTQYF.

The chain recombines TRBV5-1 with TRBJ2-5; without DNA, the TCRdb call of TRBD1 cannot be checked. This CDR3 region has 17 residues. The germline gives CDR1 SGHRS, CDR2 YFSETQ. CDR3: CASSLVPQGTPGKTQYF.

The chain joins TRBV12-3 or TRBV12-4 to TRBJ1-6; TCRdb reports TRBD1, a call that lacks DNA to check it against. This CDR3 is built from 15 residues. This CDR3 reads CASRQGASYNSPLHF.